This entry is about one T cell receptor (beta chain). This sample was included in a study of PD-1 blockade in classical Hodgkin lymphoma. Assay: immunoSEQ multiplex PCR; the TCRdb copy retains only in-frame clones and omits some. The data show around 21,000 clones, 90% to 95% seen once. This CDR3 is 15 amino acids long. J gave up 3 bases and V 3 bases, and 3 bases lay outside the gene matches. The germline gives CDR1 SGHRS, CDR2 YFSETQ. The time point denotes: newly diagnosed, previously untreated cHL patient sample. Thawed PBMCs underwent magnetic negative selection to yield purified CD4+ T cells. The V gene is TRBV5-1, the J gene TRBJ2-2, with 9 bases fitting TRBD2. Sequenced material: CD4+ T cells from blood. This clonotype was sampled from a human donor with classical Hodgkin lymphoma. Written as DNA, the CDR3 is TGCGCCAGCAGCTCCCGACTAGCGGACACCGGGGAGCTGTTTTTT. This translates into CASSSRLADTGELFF.